These 14 T cell receptor beta chains came from one sample sequenced in a study of OX40 agonist ivuxolimab in advanced cancers. Libraries were prepared by immunoSEQ multiplex PCR; TCRdb keeps only in-frame clonotypes and omits some of them. The sample includes about 52,000 clones, 90% to 95% of them seen just once. Sample: CD4+ or CD8+ T cells sorted from blood, taken in a trial of the OX40 agonist ivuxolimab. These receptors originate from an adult with an advanced solid tumor such as melanoma, head and neck, liver or kidney cancer.

This clone was counted a single time. The V call is TRBV28, the J call TRBJ1-2; 8 bases match TRBD1. This CDR3 is built from 15 residues. J gave up 4 bases and V 4 bases, and 8 bases lay outside the gene matches. Germline V CDR1 and CDR2: MDHEN, SYDVKM. CDR3 DNA: TGTGCCAGCAGTTGGGAGCGACAGGGGATCTATGGCTACACCTTC. Protein product: CASSWERQGIYGYTF.

The rearrangement uses TRBV5-6 and TRBJ2-3, with a tentative D call TRBD1 (7 bases). The ends were cut back, 0 bases at V and 4 bases at J, with 12 bases in the middle. In germline, CDR1 is SGHDT, CDR2 YYEEEE. CDR3 length: 15 amino acids. CDR3 DNA sequence: TGTGCCAGCAGCTTGGGAGGAGGGGGCCCAGATACGCAGTATTTT. Protein product: CASSLGGGGPDTQYF.

The chain has TRBV29-1 and TRBJ2-1, with 10 bases fitting TRBD1. The CDR3 totals 15 residues. Germline V gene data show CDR1 as SQVTM and CDR2 as ANQGSEA. Losses at the gene ends were 1 base for V and 8 bases for J; bases not matched to a gene: 8. CDR3 DNA: TGCAGCGTTGAAGGTGGGGACAGGGGCCCCCATGAGCAGTTCTTC. Its protein product is CSVEGGDRGPHEQFF.

The V call is TRBV4-1, the J call TRBJ2-7; 9 bases map to TRBD2. This CDR3 comprises 18 residues. The ends lost 1 base at V and 2 bases at J; junction bases unmatched: 12. Germline CDR1 and CDR2: MGHRA and YSYEKL. CDR3 protein: CASSQVSTSGEYPYEQYF. DNA of the CDR3: TGCGCCAGCAGCCAAGTCTCGACTAGCGGAGAGTATCCCTACGAGCAGTACTTC.

J is TRBJ2-1 and V is TRBV7-9; D possibly corresponds to TRBD1 (6 bases). This CDR3 comprises 12 residues. The ends were cut back, 2 bases at V and 8 bases at J, with 7 bases in the middle. Germline V CDR1 and CDR2: SEHNR, FQNEAQ (reference sequence). This CDR3 is CASSLTGYEQFF. CDR3 DNA: TGTGCCAGCAGCTTAACAGGGTATGAGCAGTTCTTC.

This chain connects TRBV23-1 to TRBJ1-5; weak D call: TRBD1 (6 bases). TRBV23-1 is given ORF status, its function remaining uncertain. Trimming removed 1 base at V and 0 bases at J, with 13 bases between. This CDR3 contains 17 residues. The CDR3 DNA reads as TGCGCCAGCAGTCAATGGCCCGGGACATATAGCAATCAGCCCCAGCATTTT. It specifies CASSQWPGTYSNQPQHF.

The chain is built from TRBV21-1 and TRBJ2-7; TRBD2 is taken as the D call from the table, unchecked against the DNA. TRBV21-1 is a listed pseudogene. This CDR3 is 16 amino acids long. DNA of the CDR3: TGTGCCAGCAGCAAAGCAGATACCGGGTCGTACTACGAGCAGTACTTC. Its translation is CASSKADTGSYYEQYF.

The chain joins TRBV9 to TRBJ2-7, with 9 bases fitting TRBD2. The V segment lost 0 bases and the J segment 6 bases; nucleotides outside the gene matches: 7. The germline V gene has CDR1 SGDLS and CDR2 YYNGEE. The CDR3 has 15 residues. The CDR3 DNA reads TGTGCCAGCAGCGTAGTGGCGGGAGGGGCAGGCGAGCAGTACTTC. It codes for CASSVVAGGAGEQYF.

This chain joins TRBV6-5 and TRBJ2-2; the D gene is possibly TRBD1 (6 bases). This CDR3 is 13 amino acids long. In germline, CDR1 is MNHEY, CDR2 SVGAGI. With 2 bases removed from V and 6 bases from J, the gap between germline ends came to 7 bases. The CDR3 loop is CASSYHRAGELFF. For the CDR3, the DNA is TGTGCCAGCAGTTACCACAGGGCCGGGGAGCTGTTTTTT.

The J gene is TRBJ2-1, the V gene TRBV29-1; D remains unclear. Per the germline V gene, CDR1 is SQVTM and CDR2 is ANQGSEA. V lost 4 bases to trimming and J lost 3 bases, with 7 bases between them. The CDR3 is 12 residues long. CDR3 sequence reads: CSVVTDYNEQFF. CDR3 nucleotide sequence: TGCAGCGTTGTAACGGACTACAATGAGCAGTTCTTC.

The chain has TRBV30 and TRBJ2-7, with 12 bases identical to TRBD2. The CDR3 has 15 amino acids. Losses at the gene ends were 2 bases for V and 7 bases for J; bases not matched to a gene: 9. CDR1 is GTSNPN, CDR2 SVGIG, per germline (reference sequence). CDR3 sequence (DNA): TGTGCCTGGAGTCTAGCGGGAGGGCCCAAGATAGAGCAGTACTTC. Translating gives CAWSLAGGPKIEQYF.

The V and J genes are TRBV2 and TRBJ2-7; TRBD2 aligns across 13 bases. V dropped 4 bases and J dropped 5; count of bases not matched to a gene: 5. The CDR3 has 15 residues. CDR1 and CDR2 (germline): SNHLY, FYNNEI. The CDR3 bases are TGTGCCAGCAGTGGGACTAGCGGGAGTGTCCACGAGCAGTACTTC. Translating it yields CASSGTSGSVHEQYF.

CDR3 in amino acids: CASSLRRGLGTSGRVMFSDTQYF. DNA of the CDR3: TGTGCCAGCAGTTTAAGAAGGGGGCTGGGGACTAGCGGGAGGGTTATGTTCTCAGATACGCAGTATTTT. This chain links TRBV28 with TRBJ2-3; TRBD2 matches at 16 bases. The CDR3 contains 23 residues. The germline V gene has CDR1 MDHEN and CDR2 SYDVKM. Losses at the gene ends were 2 bases for V and 4 bases for J; bases not matched to a gene: 21.

V gene TRBV10-1 combines with J gene TRBJ2-2, with TRBD2 matching over 11 bases. This CDR3 contains 16 residues. V lost 9 bases, J lost 0 bases, and 6 bases stayed unmatched. Looked up from germline, CDR1 is WNHNN and CDR2 is SYGVQD (reference sequence). The chain's CDR3 is CASPKLAGANTGELFF. In nucleotides, the CDR3 is TGCGCCAGTCCTAAACTAGCGGGAGCGAACACCGGGGAGCTGTTTTTT.